This entry is about one T cell receptor (beta chain). Its matching antigen is unknown. These data belong to a study of long-term antiretroviral therapy in people with HIV. General study points: Before ART, certain clones expanded, and these dominated the repertoire at all time points. ART-treated samples gained diversity yet remained below transplant donor controls.

At least one PBMC sample before ART and at least two after were required. CDR1 is SGHDT and CDR2 is YYEEEE in the germline V gene. The V and J ends lost 4 bases and 3 bases respectively, with 13 bases between them. The CDR3 contains 14 residues. Survey-level resolution applied to immunoSEQ assay v3.0. The protocol was immunoSEQ multiplex PCR, while the TCRdb copy is restricted to in-frame clones and leaves out a portion. Of about 17,000 clones detected, 76% appear once; the ten largest clones hold about 15%. Sample: unsorted PBMCs, taken nearly 2.6 years before starting antiretroviral therapy. The receptor's source is a woman aged 45-65 years with HIV. The chain is built from TRBV5-6 and TRBJ1-1; weak D call: TRBD1 (5 bases). The CDR3 DNA is TGTGCCAGCAGCGCCGGAATGGGGGACACTGAAGCTTTCTTT. Amino acid sequence: CASSAGMGDTEAFF.